This TCR beta chain was recorded in a study of cytomegalovirus exposure and HLA in healthy donors. Study-level background: A later analysis reported the same platform for the roughly 110 validation repertoires and the 666 first-cohort repertoires. Study-level findings and limits: The study designated fewer than 200 TCR beta chains cytomegalovirus-associated.

The germline gives CDR1 SGHNT, CDR2 YYREEE (reference sequence). V lost 2 bases, J lost 6 bases, and 11 bases lay in between. This CDR3 is built from 14 residues. Note on this clone: No antigen is known for it.

Using immunoSEQ multiplex PCR, the repertoire was profiled, and TCRdb retains in-frame clones only, with some absent. The sample yields fewer than 200,000 clones, around nine tenths seen once. J is TRBJ2-2 and V is TRBV5-4, with D possibly being TRBD2 (5 bases). Sequencing was performed on PBMCs. The TCR comes from a man between 18 and 29 years old in good health and CMV-seropositive. CDR3 coding DNA: TGTGCCAGCAGCTTTGCTAGCTCAGCCGGGGAGCTGTTTTTT. It is translated as CASSFASSAGELFF.